This T cell receptor (beta chain) was recovered during a study of blood T cell repertoires in COVID-19. Study in general: The samples span acute and convalescent COVID-19 from the United States, Italy and Spain. In each case, the material was cDNA or gDNA derived from T cells, B-cell-depleted T cells, or PBMCs.

CDR1 is LNHDA and CDR2 is SQIVND in the germline V gene (reference sequence). V lost 7 bases, J lost 10 bases, and 12 bases stayed unmatched. This CDR3 comprises 14 residues. Per the original methods: Cell counts per sample came from amplifying reference gene primers. Using immunoSEQ multiplex PCR, the repertoire was profiled, and TCRdb retains in-frame clones only, with some absent. V, J and clone size reflect that table, while D and trimming were determined from the DNA. The sample has 91,000 or so clones; around 90% are singletons. The rearrangement joins TRBV19 to TRBJ2-1; the match to TRBD2 covers 8 bases. The sample consisted of peripheral blood. This clonotype originated in a woman between 50 and 59 years old in a cohort sampled during active COVID-19. Here the CDR3 DNA reads TGTGCCAGTATTAGGAGCGGGGGCTCCCCGGAGCAGTTCTTC. Translation: CASIRSGGSPEQFF.